Following are 20 T cell receptor beta chains from one sample sequenced in a study of shared clonotypes between healthy human individuals. The table came from immunoSEQ multiplex PCR; TCRdb's copy has only in-frame clones and leaves some out. The sample shows around 1.4 million clones, less than 99% of them seen only once. The sample comprised naive CD4+ T cells sorted from blood. Regarding subset: CD45RA+ positively selected. These receptor sequences come from a man younger than 40 in good health.

The rearrangement joins TRBV5-1 to TRBJ2-7; D is ambiguous. The V end lost 0 bases, the J end lost 9 bases, and 13 bases lay between the germline ends. Germline V lookup: CDR1 SGHRS, CDR2 YFSETQ. This CDR3 contains 13 residues. CDR3 bases: TGCGCCAGCAGCTTGGAATATCCCGGGCCGCAGTACTTC. The encoded protein is CASSLEYPGPQYF.

The chain has TRBV7-9 and TRBJ2-1; D is unresolved. There are 15 residues in the CDR3. The germline V gene has CDR1 SEHNR and CDR2 FQNEAQ (reference sequence). Trimming stripped 2 bases from V and 0 bases from J, with 8 bases between. The chain's CDR3 is CASSLPESSYNEQFF. The CDR3 DNA sequence: TGTGCCAGCAGCTTACCGGAAAGCTCCTACAATGAGCAGTTCTTC.

To note about this clone: The identical CDR3 is also encoded by other nucleotide sequences in the sample. V usage is TRBV7-9 and J usage is TRBJ1-1; the D is unclear. The V gene lost 1 base and the J gene lost 2 bases, with 5 bases spanning the gap. Per the germline V gene, CDR1 is SEHNR and CDR2 is FQNEAQ (reference sequence). This CDR3 contains 13 residues. CDR3 DNA: TGTGCCAGCAGCTTAGACAGCAACACTGAAGCTTTCTTT. Amino acid sequence: CASSLDSNTEAFF.

This chain links TRBV15 with TRBJ2-6; D remains unclear. From germline, CDR1 is LNHNV and CDR2 YYDKDF (reference sequence). The CDR3 runs to 15 residues. The germline V and J ends were trimmed by 0 bases and 0 bases, with 3 bases remaining between them. CDR3: CATSREASGANVLTF. DNA for the CDR3: TGTGCCACCAGCAGAGAAGCCTCTGGGGCCAACGTCCTGACTTTC.

The V call is TRBV11-2, the J call TRBJ2-3, with unresolved D. Looked up from germline, CDR1 is SGHAT and CDR2 is FQNNGV. There are 15 residues in the CDR3. With 5 bases removed from V and 0 bases from J, the gap between germline ends came to 12 bases. CDR3 region: CASSIQKTSTDTQYF. The CDR3 DNA follows: TGTGCCAGCAGCATACAGAAGACTAGCACAGATACGCAGTATTTT.

This clone showed up just once. The V gene is TRBV6-1, the J gene TRBJ2-5; possibly TRBD1 for D (6 bases). Trimming left V 6 bases short and J 4 bases short, with 12 bases between. Germline V CDR1 and CDR2: MNHNS, SASEGT. This CDR3 comprises 13 residues. The CDR3 reads CASRNTGSETQYF. The CDR3 region has the DNA TGTGCCAGCAGGAACACAGGGTCAGAGACCCAGTACTTC.

This chain uses TRBV6-5 with TRBJ2-3; possibly TRBD1 for D (6 bases). Trimming left V 5 bases short and J 4 bases short, with 13 bases between. CDR3 length equals 14 residues. The germline CDR1 and CDR2 sequences are MNHEY and SVGAGI. Written as DNA, the CDR3 is TGTGCCAGCAGTCAGAAGGGGGTCGCAGATACGCAGTATTTT. It specifies CASSQKGVADTQYF.

This chain joins TRBV5-8 and TRBJ2-5; possible D gene TRBD2, 6 bases. The CDR3 runs 14 residues. Trimming removed 4 bases from V and 4 bases from J, with 14 bases in between. Germline V lookup: CDR1 SGHTS, CDR2 YDEGEE. As DNA, the CDR3 is TGTGCCAGCAGCCCCCCTTGGCGGGGAGAGACCCAGTACTTC. Its translation: CASSPPWRGETQYF.

The chain carries TRBV7-9 and TRBJ2-7; possibly TRBD1 or TRBD2 for D (5 bases each). With 0 bases removed from V and 4 bases from J, the gap between germline ends came to 10 bases. This CDR3 is built from 14 residues. Germline-derived CDR1 and CDR2 are SEHNR and FQNEAQ (reference sequence). The CDR3 loop reads CASSLALGDYEQYF. The CDR3 coding sequence is TGTGCCAGCAGCTTAGCTCTGGGGGATTACGAGCAGTACTTC.

The chain couples TRBV10-1 to TRBJ1-5; 9 nucleotides line up with TRBD1. CDR1 is WNHNN, CDR2 SYGVQD, per germline (reference sequence). This CDR3 region has 11 residues. CDR3 in DNA: TGCGGTGGACAGGGGCATCAGCCCCAGCATTTT. Translation: CGGQGHQPQHF.

The V call is TRBV25-1, the J call TRBJ1-1; D uncertain. The CDR3 totals 13 residues. The germline V and J ends were trimmed by 1 base and 1 base, with 4 bases remaining between them. Germline V CDR1 and CDR2: MGHDK, SYGVNS. The CDR3: CASSESRNTEAFF. CDR3 in DNA: TGTGCCAGCAGTGAATCACGGAACACTGAAGCTTTCTTT.

Note on this clone: Since no conserved phenylalanine or tryptophan closes the CDR3, a read error is the likely cause. Because the CDR3's place on the DNA is in doubt, the DNA is left out and the CDR3 is given as listed by TCRdb. The chain combines TRBV5-5 with TRBJ1-2; TRBD1, the D gene given by the table, was not confirmed from the DNA. Counting both end residues, the CDR3 totals 12 amino acids. In germline, CDR1 is SGHKS, CDR2 YYEKEE (reference sequence). The CDR3 reads CASGASVSRKTY.

This clone appeared once. V and J are TRBV29-1 and TRBJ2-1, with 11 nucleotides matching TRBD2. Looked up from germline, CDR1 is SQVTM and CDR2 is ANQGSEA. CDR3 size: 15 residues. V trimming: 4 bases; J trimming: 9 bases; junction bases outside the gene matches: 11. This CDR3 reads CSVAKSTSGMSEQFF. As DNA, the CDR3 is TGCAGCGTTGCGAAATCGACTAGCGGGATGTCTGAGCAGTTCTTC.

The gene calls are TRBV29-1 and TRBJ2-7, with 7 bases that match TRBD2. CDR1 is SQVTM and CDR2 is ANQGSEA in the germline V gene. This CDR3 comprises 15 residues. V lost 7 bases to trimming and J lost 0 bases; unmatched junction nucleotides: 12. CDR3 sequence (DNA): TGCAGCGGAGGGTTGCAAGCGGGACGCTCCTACGAGCAGTACTTC. It specifies CSGGLQAGRSYEQYF.

The genes are TRBV7-6 and TRBJ2-1, with D unclear. Germline V gene sequence: CDR1 SGHVS, CDR2 FNYEAQ. V lost 0 bases to trimming and J lost 11 bases, with 11 bases between them. The CDR3 has 13 amino acids. The CDR3 sequence: CASSLAGWAQQFF. CDR3 nucleotides: TGTGCCAGCAGCTTAGCGGGGTGGGCTCAGCAGTTCTTC.

The chain combines TRBV19 with TRBJ1-5, with 12 bases fitting TRBD1. CDR1 is LNHDA, CDR2 SQIVND, per germline (reference sequence). The trim removed 5 bases at V and 6 bases at J, leaving 8 bases unmatched. The CDR3 spans 16 residues. CDR3 sequence reads: CASSATGTGGVQPQHF. The CDR3 nucleotides are TGTGCCAGTAGTGCCACCGGGACAGGGGGCGTTCAGCCCCAGCATTTT. Complete variable domain (other parts from reference TRBV19 and TRBJ1-5): DGGITQSPKYLFRKEGQNVTLSCEQNLNHDAMYWYRQDPGQGLRLIYYSQIVNDFQKGDIAEGYSVSREKKESFPLTVTSAQKNPTAFYLCASSATGTGGVQPQHFGDGTRLSIL.

The J gene is TRBJ2-2, the V gene TRBV27; 8 nucleotides agree with TRBD1. CDR3 size: 16 residues. Germline lookup yields CDR1 MNHEY and CDR2 SMNVEV (reference sequence). V gave up 6 bases and J gave up 4 bases; unmatched junction bases: 10. Here the CDR3 DNA reads TGTGCCAGCAGCCCCTGGCAGGGGGCGCTCACCGGGGAGCTGTTTTTT. It yields the protein CASSPWQGALTGELFF.

This chain uses TRBV15 with TRBJ2-1; 11 nucleotides line up with TRBD2. Germline V gives CDR1 LNHNV, CDR2 YYDKDF (reference sequence). J was trimmed by 9 bases and V by 3 bases; bases with no gene match: 7. The CDR3 runs 15 residues. The CDR3 here is CATSSTSGRTGEQFF. CDR3 DNA: TGTGCCACCAGCAGTACTAGCGGGAGAACGGGTGAGCAGTTCTTC.

The rearrangement links TRBV7-2 to TRBJ2-3; D uncertain. The CDR3 sequence is 14 residues long. Trimming shortened V by 5 bases and J by 1 base, and 10 bases separated the two germline ends. Germline V gene sequence: CDR1 SGHTA, CDR2 FQGNSA. The CDR3 sequence: CASSPQSGTDTQYF. The CDR3 region has the DNA TGTGCCAGCAGCCCCCAGAGCGGCACAGATACGCAGTATTTT.

This chain links TRBV6-1 with TRBJ2-2, with D perhaps TRBD2 (5 bases). Germline lookup yields CDR1 MNHNS and CDR2 SASEGT. There are 14 residues in the CDR3. V was trimmed by 2 bases and J by 5 bases, leaving 9 bases between them. The CDR3 coding sequence is TGTGCCAGCAGTGAATTACCGGGAACCGGGGAGCTGTTTTTT. Its translation is CASSELPGTGELFF.